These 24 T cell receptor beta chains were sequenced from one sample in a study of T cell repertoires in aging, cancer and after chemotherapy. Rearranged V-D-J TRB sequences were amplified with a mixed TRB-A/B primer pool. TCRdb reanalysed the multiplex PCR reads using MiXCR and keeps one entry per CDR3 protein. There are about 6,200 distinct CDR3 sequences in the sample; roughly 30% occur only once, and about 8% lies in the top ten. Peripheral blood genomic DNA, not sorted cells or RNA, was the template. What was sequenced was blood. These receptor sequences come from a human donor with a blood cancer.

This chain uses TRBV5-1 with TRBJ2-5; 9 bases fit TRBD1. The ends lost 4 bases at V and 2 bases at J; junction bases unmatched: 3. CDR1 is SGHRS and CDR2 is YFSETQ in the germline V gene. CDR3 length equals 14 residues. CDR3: CASSTGQGQETQYF. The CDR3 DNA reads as TGCGCCAGCAGCACCGGACAGGGGCAAGAGACCCAGTACTTC.

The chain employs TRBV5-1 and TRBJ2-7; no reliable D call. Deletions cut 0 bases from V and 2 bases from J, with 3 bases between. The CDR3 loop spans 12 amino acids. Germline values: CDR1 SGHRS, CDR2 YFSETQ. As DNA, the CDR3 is TGCGCCAGCAGCTTGGAGGCCTACGAGCAGTACTTC. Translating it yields CASSLEAYEQYF.

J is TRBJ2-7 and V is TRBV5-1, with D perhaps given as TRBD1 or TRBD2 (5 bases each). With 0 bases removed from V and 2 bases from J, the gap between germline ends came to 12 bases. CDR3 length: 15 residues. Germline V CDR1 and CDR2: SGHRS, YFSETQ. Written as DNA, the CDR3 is TGCGCCAGCAGCTTGGACGGGACCAGACCCTACGAGCAGTACTTC. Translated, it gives CASSLDGTRPYEQYF. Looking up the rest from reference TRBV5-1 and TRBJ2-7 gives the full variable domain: KAGVTQTPRYLIKTRGQQVTLSCSPISGHRSVSWYQQTPGQGLQFLFEYFSETQRNKGNFPGRFSGRQFSNSRSEMNVSTLELGDSALYLCASSLDGTRPYEQYFGPGTRLTVT.

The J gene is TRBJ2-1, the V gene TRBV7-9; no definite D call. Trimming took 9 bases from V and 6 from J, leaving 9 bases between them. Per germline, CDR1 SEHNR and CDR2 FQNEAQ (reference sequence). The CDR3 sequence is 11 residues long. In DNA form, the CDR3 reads TGTGCCAGTAACAGAGCCAATGAGCAGTTCTTC. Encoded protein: CASNRANEQFF.

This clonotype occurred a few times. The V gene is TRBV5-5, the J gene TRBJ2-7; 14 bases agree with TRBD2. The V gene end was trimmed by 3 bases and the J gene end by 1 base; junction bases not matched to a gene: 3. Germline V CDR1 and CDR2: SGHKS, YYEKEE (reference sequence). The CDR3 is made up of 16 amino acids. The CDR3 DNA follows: TGTGCCAGCAGCTATAGACTAGCGGGAGGGTCCTACGAGCAGTACTTC. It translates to CASSYRLAGGSYEQYF. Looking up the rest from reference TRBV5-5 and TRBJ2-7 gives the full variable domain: DAGVTQSPTHLIKTRGQQVTLRCSPISGHKSVSWYQQVLGQGPQFIFQYYEKEERGRGNFPDRFSARQFPNYSSELNVNALLLGDSALYLCASSYRLAGGSYEQYFGPGTRLTVT.

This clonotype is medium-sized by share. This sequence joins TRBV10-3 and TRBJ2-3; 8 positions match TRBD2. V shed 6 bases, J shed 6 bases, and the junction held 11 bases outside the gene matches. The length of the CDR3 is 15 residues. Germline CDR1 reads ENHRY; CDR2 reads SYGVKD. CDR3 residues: CAIRANAGGGDTQYF. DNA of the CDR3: TGTGCCATCAGGGCTAATGCGGGAGGAGGGGATACGCAGTATTTT.

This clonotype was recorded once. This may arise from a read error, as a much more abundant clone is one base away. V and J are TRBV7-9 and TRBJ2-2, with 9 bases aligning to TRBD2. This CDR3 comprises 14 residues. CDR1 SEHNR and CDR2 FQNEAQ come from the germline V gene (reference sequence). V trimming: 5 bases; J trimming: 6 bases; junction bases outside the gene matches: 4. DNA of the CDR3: TGTGCCAGCAGCCAACGGACTAGCGCCGGGGAGCTGTTTTTT. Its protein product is CASSQRTSAGELFF.

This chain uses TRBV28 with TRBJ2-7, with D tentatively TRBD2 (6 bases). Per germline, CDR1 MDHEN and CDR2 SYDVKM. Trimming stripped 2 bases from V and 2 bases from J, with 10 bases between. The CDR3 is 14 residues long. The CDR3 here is CASSLLAQAYEQYF. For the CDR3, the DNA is TGTGCCAGCAGTTTACTAGCGCAAGCCTACGAGCAGTACTTC. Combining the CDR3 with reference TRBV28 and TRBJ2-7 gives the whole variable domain DVKVTQSSRYLVKRTGEKVFLECVQDMDHENMFWYRQDPGLGLRLIYFSYDVKMKEKGDIPEGYSVSREKKERFSLILESASTNQTSMYLCASSLLAQAYEQYFGPGTRLTVT.

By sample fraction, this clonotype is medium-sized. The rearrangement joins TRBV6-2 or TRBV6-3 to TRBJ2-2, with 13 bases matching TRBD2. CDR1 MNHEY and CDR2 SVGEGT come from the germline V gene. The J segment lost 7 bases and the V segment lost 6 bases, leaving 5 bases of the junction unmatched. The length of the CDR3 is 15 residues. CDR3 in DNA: TGTGCCAGCAGGGGACTAGCGGGACCTGGCGGGGAGCTGTTTTTT. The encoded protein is CASRGLAGPGGELFF.

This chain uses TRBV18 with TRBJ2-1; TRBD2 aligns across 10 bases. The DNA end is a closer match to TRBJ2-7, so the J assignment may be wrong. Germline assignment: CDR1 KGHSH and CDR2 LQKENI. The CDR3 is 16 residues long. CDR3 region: CASSSSRTSGPYEQYF. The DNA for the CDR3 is TGTGCCAGCAGTTCCTCCCGGACTAGCGGCCCCTACGAGCAGTACTTC.

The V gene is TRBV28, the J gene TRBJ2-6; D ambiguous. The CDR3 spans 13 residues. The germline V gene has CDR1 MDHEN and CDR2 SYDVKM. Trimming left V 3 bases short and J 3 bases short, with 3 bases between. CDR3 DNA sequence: TGTGCCAGCAGTTTCGGTGGGGCCAACGTCCTGACTTTC. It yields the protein CASSFGGANVLTF.

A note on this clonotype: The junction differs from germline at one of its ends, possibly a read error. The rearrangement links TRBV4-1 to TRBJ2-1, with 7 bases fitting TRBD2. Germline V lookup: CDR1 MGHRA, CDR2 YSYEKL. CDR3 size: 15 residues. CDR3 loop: CASSDPGLGGEGQFF. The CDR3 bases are TGTGCCAGCAGCGACCCGGGACTTGGCGGGGAGGGGCAGTTCTTC.

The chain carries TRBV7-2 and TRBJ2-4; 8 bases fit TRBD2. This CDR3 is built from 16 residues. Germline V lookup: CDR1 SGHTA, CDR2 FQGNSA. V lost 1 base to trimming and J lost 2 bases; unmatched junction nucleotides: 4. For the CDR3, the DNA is TGTGCCAGCAGCTTAGAGGGCGGGAGGACCAAAAACATTCAGTACTTC. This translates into CASSLEGGRTKNIQYF.

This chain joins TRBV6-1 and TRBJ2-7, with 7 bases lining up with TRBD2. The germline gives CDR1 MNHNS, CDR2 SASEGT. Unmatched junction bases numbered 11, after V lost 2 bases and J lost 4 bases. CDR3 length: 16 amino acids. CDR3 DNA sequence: TGTGCCAGCAGTGAACCGGGAGGCCGTTCTTCTTACGAGCAGTACTTC. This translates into CASSEPGGRSSYEQYF.

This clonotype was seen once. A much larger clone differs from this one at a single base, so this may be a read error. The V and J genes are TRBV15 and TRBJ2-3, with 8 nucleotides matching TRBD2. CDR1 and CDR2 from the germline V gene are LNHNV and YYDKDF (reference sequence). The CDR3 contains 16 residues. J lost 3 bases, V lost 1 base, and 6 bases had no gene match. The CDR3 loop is CATSRGSGSQTDTQYF. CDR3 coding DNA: TGTGCCACCAGCAGAGGCAGCGGGAGTCAGACAGATACGCAGTATTTT. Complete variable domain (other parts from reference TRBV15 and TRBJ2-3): DAMVIQNPRYQVTQFGKPVTLSCSQTLNHNVMYWYQQKSSQAPKLLFHYYDKDFNNEADTPDNFQSRRPNTSFCFLDIRSPGLGDTAMYLCATSRGSGSQTDTQYFGPGTRLTVL.

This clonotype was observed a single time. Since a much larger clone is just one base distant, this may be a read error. CDR3 DNA: TGTGCCAGTAGTATTTTGAGGGGAGGGGCCGGGGAGCTGTTTTTT. Its translation is CASSILRGGAGELFF. V usage is TRBV19 and J usage is TRBJ2-2, with 7 bases aligning to TRBD2. In germline, CDR1 is LNHDA, CDR2 SQIVND (reference sequence). The ends lost 3 bases at V and 6 bases at J; junction bases unmatched: 7. This CDR3 is built from 15 residues. Combining the CDR3 with reference TRBV19 and TRBJ2-2 gives the whole variable domain DGGITQSPKYLFRKEGQNVTLSCEQNLNHDAMYWYRQDPGQGLRLIYYSQIVNDFQKGDIAEGYSVSREKKESFPLTVTSAQKNPTAFYLCASSILRGGAGELFFGEGSRLTVL.

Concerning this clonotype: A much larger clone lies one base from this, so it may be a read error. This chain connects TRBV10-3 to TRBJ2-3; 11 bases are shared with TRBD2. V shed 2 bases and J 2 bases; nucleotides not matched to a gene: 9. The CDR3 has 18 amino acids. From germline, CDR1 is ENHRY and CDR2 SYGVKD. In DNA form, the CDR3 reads TGTGCCATCAGTGAGACGACGGTAGCGGGAGGGAACACAGATACGCAGTATTTT. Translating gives CAISETTVAGGNTDTQYF.

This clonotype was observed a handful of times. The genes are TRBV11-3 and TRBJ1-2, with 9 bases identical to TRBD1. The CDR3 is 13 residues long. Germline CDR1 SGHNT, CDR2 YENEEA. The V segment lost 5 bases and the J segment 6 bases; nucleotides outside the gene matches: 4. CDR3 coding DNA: TGTGCCAGCAGCACGGACAGGGGAAATGGCTACACCTTC. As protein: CASSTDRGNGYTF.

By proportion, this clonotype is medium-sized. CDR3 in amino acids: CASSLRGLKTDTQYF. The CDR3 nucleotides are TGTGCCAGCAGCTTGCGGGGGCTTAAAACAGATACGCAGTATTTT. The V call is TRBV13, the J call TRBJ2-3; the D gene is possibly TRBD2 (7 bases). The CDR3 is made up of 15 amino acids. V was cut by 3 bases and J by 3 bases, with 13 bases left in between. In germline, CDR1 is PRHDT, CDR2 FYEKMQ (reference sequence).

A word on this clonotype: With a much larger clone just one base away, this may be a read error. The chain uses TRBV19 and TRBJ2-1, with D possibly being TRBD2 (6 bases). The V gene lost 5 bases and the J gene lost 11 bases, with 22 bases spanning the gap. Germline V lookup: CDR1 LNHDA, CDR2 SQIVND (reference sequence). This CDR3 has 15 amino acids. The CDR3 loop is CASSLRSAAGNKQFF. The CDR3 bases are TGTGCCAGTAGTCTTCGTTCGGCGGCGGGGAATAAGCAGTTCTTC.

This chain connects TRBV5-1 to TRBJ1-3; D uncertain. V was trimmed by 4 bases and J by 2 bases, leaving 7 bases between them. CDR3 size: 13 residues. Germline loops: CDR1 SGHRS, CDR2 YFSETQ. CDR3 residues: CASSGDAGNTIYF. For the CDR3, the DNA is TGCGCCAGCAGCGGGGATGCTGGAAACACCATATATTTT.

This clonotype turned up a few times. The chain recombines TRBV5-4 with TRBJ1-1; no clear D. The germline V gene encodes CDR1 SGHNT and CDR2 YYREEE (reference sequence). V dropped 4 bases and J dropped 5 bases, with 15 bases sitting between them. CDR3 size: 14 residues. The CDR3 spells CASSEGSPGTEAFF. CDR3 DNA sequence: TGTGCCAGCAGCGAGGGATCCCCTGGGACTGAAGCTTTCTTT.

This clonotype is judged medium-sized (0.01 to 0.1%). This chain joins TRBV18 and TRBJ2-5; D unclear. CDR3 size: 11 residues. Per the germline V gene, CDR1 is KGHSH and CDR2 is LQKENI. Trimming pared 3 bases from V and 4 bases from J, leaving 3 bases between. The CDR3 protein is CASSPRETQYF. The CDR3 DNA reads TGTGCCAGCTCACCCCGAGAGACCCAGTACTTC.

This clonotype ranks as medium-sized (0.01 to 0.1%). The CDR3 sequence is CASQRGQRKFYNEQFF. The CDR3 DNA is TGTGCCAGTCAACGAGGGCAGCGGAAGTTCTACAATGAGCAGTTCTTC. J is TRBJ2-1 and V is TRBV27, with D perhaps TRBD2 (5 bases). Germline V gene data show CDR1 as MNHEY and CDR2 as SMNVEV (reference sequence). The CDR3 has 16 residues. The V end lost 9 bases, the J end lost 3 bases, and 21 bases lay between the germline ends.